This note documents a single T cell receptor (beta chain) sequence. This entry comes from a study of blood T cell repertoires in COVID-19. Study details: COVID-19 samples from acute and convalescent phases originated in the United States, Italy and Spain. Sample material is recorded as cDNA or gDNA derived from T cells, B-cell-depleted T cells, or PBMCs.

As processed by the authors: Estimation of nucleated cell counts relied on the amplification of reference gene primers. Profiled with immunoSEQ multiplex PCR; TCRdb holds only in-frame clones, not every one. That table supplies the V and J calls and clone size; D and trimming were determined from the DNA. In the table there are approximately 90,000 clones, 80% to 85% of which are singletons. Material for sequencing was peripheral blood. The sequence was collected from a woman of 80 years or more with active or convalescent COVID-19.

The CDR3 is CASSYQGREQYF. Here the CDR3 DNA reads TGTGCCAGCAGTTATCAGGGGCGCGAGCAGTACTTC. The gene calls are TRBV6-5 and TRBJ2-7; a weak D match, TRBD1 (6 bases). The CDR3 loop spans 12 amino acids. The V gene's germline CDR1 is MNHEY and CDR2 SVGAGI. The ends were cut back, 3 bases at V and 6 bases at J, with 9 bases in the middle.